This record concerns one T cell receptor (beta chain) sequence. The sample originates from a study of OX40 agonist ivuxolimab in advanced cancers. V shed 7 bases and J shed 7 bases, with 20 bases lying between them. There are 15 residues in the CDR3. The germline V gene has CDR1 MDHEN and CDR2 SYDVKM. Clones were read by immunoSEQ multiplex PCR, and TCRdb kept only the in-frame ones, dropping some. The repertoire holds some 30,000 clones, with 84% as singletons. Autoimmune disease history or systemic immunosuppression excluded patients. The chain carries TRBV28 and TRBJ2-1, with D possibly matching TRBD2 (7 bases). The sequences come from CD4+ or CD8+ T cells sorted from blood, collected in a trial of the OX40 agonist ivuxolimab. This clonotype was obtained from an adult with an advanced solid tumor such as melanoma, head and neck, liver or kidney cancer. Here the CDR3 DNA reads TGTGCCAGCACCGTGCGTGGGGGGGCAAGGAATGAGCAGTTCTTC. Translated: CASTVRGGARNEQFF.